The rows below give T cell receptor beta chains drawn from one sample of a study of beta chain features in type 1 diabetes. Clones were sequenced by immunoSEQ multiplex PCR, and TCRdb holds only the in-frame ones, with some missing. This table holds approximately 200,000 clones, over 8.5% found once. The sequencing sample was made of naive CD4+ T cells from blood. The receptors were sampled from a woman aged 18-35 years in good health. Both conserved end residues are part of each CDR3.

CASSQELSLAADEQYF	TRBJ2-7	TRBV14
CSVARLAGYEQYF	TRBJ2-7	TRBV29-1
CASSRGGTNTEAFF	TRBJ1-1	TRBV4-1
CASSWGLAGSYNEQFF	TRBJ2-1	TRBV5-1
CASSVSARGGLKIFETQYF	TRBJ2-5	TRBV9
CASSSDRDKTNGYTF	TRBJ1-2	TRBV11-2
CASSHQGAYYGYTF	TRBJ1-2	TRBV5-4
CASSLGQGVRGNQPQHF	TRBJ1-5	TRBV5-6
CASSSPTRTDTQYF	TRBJ2-3	TRBV7-3
CASALDRGSPLHF	TRBJ1-6	TRBV12-5
CSVYRGGSVETQYF	TRBJ2-5	TRBV29-1
CASSFSGAYNEQFF	TRBJ2-1	TRBV5-1
CASRLSGEYEQFF	TRBJ2-1	TRBV6-1
CASSLDGGDIQYF	TRBJ2-4	TRBV7-9
CASTEGTGVPNYGYTF	TRBJ1-2	TRBV19
CASSLSTGAYEQYF	TRBJ2-7	TRBV7-6
CASSVNREGSNQPQHF	TRBJ1-5	TRBV2
CASSQDDLGGEKLFF	TRBJ1-4	TRBV4-1
CASSLERDRVAYEQYF	TRBJ2-7	TRBV7-9
CASDQGYGTEAFF	TRBJ1-1	TRBV12-5
CASSFSLGGMNTEAFF	TRBJ1-1	TRBV5-1
CASSSDPTAPVEAFF	TRBJ1-1	TRBV5-1
CASSRLYTQYF	TRBJ2-3	TRBV6-5
CASSPGADSYEQYF	TRBJ2-7	TRBV6-5
CASSRQTGGASQPQHF	TRBJ1-5	TRBV19
CAWAPGQGNQPQHF	TRBJ1-5	TRBV30
CASRTNRGATTDTQYF	TRBJ2-3	TRBV19
CASSLYTGTSGTGELFF	TRBJ2-2	TRBV11-1
CASSFSSNTEAFF	TRBJ1-1	TRBV5-4
CASRTSRQGIYGYTF	TRBJ1-2	TRBV27
CASSLETSGSNEQFF	TRBJ2-1	TRBV7-9
CASSLAFVNTEAFF	TRBJ1-1	TRBV5-1
CASSEMVAGGSF	TRBJ2-7	TRBV2
CASSGYGYTF	TRBJ1-2	TRBV25-1
CASSHETAPRGYTF	TRBJ1-2	TRBV4-1
CAWSVSVREQYF	TRBJ2-7	TRBV30
CASSLAIHRVRGYGYTF	TRBJ1-2	TRBV5-7
CATSRGAGQYF	TRBJ2-7	TRBV15
CASSFFQGYGYTF	TRBJ1-2	TRBV27
CASSLTGSYGYTF	TRBJ1-2	TRBV27
CASSPGELYGYTF	TRBJ1-2	TRBV7-9
CASSAATTNTEAFF	TRBJ1-1	TRBV5-4
CAWSVRQGVPDTQYF	TRBJ2-3	TRBV30
CASSPGTGLPNEQFF	TRBJ2-1	TRBV5-1
CASSKKQGANTEAFF	TRBJ1-1	TRBV9
CASSLMGHYTGELFF	TRBJ2-2	TRBV13
CASSPGGFTEAFF	TRBJ1-1	TRBV18
CASSLVGGESSYNEQFF	TRBJ2-1	TRBV7-9
CSVERGLRGGANTGELFF	TRBJ2-2	TRBV29-1
CASTRGGLAGGNFQETQYF	TRBJ2-5	TRBV7-9
CASSSSAGTTDTQYF	TRBJ2-3	TRBV7-9
CASSEGLAGGETQYF	TRBJ2-5	TRBV25-1
CASSQSGNTEAFF	TRBJ1-1	TRBV18